This T cell receptor beta chain derives from a study of response to subunit inactivated influenza vaccine. The CDR3 is made up of 15 amino acids. Per germline, CDR1 MDHEN and CDR2 SYDVKM. As regards this clonotype: A read error may produce the germline difference seen at one junction end.

Each CDR3 protein is one row after TCRdb ran MiXCR on the RT-PCR reads. The table lists about 530,000 distinct CDR3 sequences, 10% to 15% of them singletons, with roughly 10% in the top ten. This TCR was sampled from a man aged 50 to 60 who received an inactivated influenza vaccine. Sequences were derived from PBMCs from blood, sampled on the day of vaccination. V usage is TRBV28 and J usage is TRBJ2-2, with D perhaps matching TRBD2 (5 bases). The CDR3 nucleotides read TGTGCCAGCAGCTTATATCCGGGATCCACCGGGGAGCTGTTTTTT. The encoded protein is CASSLYPGSTGELFF.